The T cell receptor (beta chain) under discussion was sequenced for a study of shared clonotypes between healthy human individuals. Germline lookup yields CDR1 LNHDA and CDR2 SQIVND (reference sequence). V dropped 3 bases and J dropped 6 bases, with 23 bases sitting between them. The CDR3 consists of 17 residues. This clone was seen a single time. The donors, healthy adults who were HIV-negative, had experienced no recent acute infections or vaccinations. Genomic DNA came from 100 million or so PBMCs in unsorted samples. Method: immunoSEQ multiplex PCR; TCRdb's copy keeps in-frame clones and lacks some. Counted here are about 500,000 clones, around 77% occurring once; the ten biggest clones make up 12%.

Sample: PBMCs. The sequence came from a middle-aged woman in good health. Some clones in this sample may be carry-over from other donors' samples. The V gene is TRBV19, the J gene TRBJ1-2, with D hard to call. Here the CDR3 reads CASSMVIGTVPRNGYTF. In DNA form, the CDR3 reads TGTGCCAGTAGTATGGTGATTGGAACAGTGCCCAGGAATGGCTACACCTTC.